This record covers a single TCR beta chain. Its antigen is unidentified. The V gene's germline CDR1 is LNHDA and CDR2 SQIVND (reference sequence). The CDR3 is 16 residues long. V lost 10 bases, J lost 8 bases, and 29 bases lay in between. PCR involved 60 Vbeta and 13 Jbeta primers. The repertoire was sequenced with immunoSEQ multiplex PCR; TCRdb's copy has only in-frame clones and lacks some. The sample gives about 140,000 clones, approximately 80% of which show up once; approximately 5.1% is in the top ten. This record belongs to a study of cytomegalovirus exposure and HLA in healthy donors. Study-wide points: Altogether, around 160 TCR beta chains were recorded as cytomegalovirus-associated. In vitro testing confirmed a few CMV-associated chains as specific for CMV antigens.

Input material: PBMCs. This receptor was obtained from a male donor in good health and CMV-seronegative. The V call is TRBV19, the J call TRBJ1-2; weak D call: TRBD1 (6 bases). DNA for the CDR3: TGTGCCACCTACTCCCGGGGGGGCCCACTGGTAAAAGGCTACACCTTC. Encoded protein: CATYSRGGPLVKGYTF.